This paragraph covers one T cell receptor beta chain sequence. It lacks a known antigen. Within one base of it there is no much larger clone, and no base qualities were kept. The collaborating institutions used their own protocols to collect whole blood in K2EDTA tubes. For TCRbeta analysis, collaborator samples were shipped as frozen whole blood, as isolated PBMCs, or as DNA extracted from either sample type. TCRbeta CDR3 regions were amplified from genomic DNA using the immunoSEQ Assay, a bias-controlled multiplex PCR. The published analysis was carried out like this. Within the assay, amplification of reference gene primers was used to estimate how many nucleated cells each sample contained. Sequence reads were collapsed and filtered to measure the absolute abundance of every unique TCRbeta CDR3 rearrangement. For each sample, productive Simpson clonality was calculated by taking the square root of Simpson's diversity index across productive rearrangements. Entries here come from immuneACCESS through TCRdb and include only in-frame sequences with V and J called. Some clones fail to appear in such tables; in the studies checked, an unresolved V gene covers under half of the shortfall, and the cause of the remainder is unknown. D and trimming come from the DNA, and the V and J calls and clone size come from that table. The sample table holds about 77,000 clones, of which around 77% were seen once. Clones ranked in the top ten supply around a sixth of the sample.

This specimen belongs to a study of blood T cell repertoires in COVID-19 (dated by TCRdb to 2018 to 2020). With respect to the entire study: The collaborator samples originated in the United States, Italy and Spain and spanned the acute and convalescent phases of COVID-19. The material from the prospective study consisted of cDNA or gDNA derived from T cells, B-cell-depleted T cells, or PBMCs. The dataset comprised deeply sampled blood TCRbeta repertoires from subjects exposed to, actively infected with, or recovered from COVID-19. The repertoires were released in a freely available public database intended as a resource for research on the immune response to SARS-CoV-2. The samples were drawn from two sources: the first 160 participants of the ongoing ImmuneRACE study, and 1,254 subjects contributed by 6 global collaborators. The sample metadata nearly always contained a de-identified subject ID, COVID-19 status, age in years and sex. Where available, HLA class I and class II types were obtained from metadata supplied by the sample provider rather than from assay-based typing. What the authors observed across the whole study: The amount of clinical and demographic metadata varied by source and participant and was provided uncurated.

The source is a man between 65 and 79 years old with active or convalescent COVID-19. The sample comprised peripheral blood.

The CDR3 reads as follows: CASSSQGAGQPQHF. At the DNA level, the sequence is TGTGCCAGCAGCTCCCAGGGGGCGGGTCAGCCCCAGCATTTT. Here the chain combines TRBV7-2 and TRBJ1-5, with TRBD1 matching 8 junction bases. Inclusive of the bounding cysteine and phenylalanine, the CDR3 is 14 residues long. Left in the record is the CDR3 DNA by itself, 42 bases read in frame from the first base. Per the germline V gene, SGHTA is the CDR1 and FQGNSA is the CDR2. The junction shows trimming of 4 bases on V and 6 bases on J, and the gene matches do not reach 5 bases of it.